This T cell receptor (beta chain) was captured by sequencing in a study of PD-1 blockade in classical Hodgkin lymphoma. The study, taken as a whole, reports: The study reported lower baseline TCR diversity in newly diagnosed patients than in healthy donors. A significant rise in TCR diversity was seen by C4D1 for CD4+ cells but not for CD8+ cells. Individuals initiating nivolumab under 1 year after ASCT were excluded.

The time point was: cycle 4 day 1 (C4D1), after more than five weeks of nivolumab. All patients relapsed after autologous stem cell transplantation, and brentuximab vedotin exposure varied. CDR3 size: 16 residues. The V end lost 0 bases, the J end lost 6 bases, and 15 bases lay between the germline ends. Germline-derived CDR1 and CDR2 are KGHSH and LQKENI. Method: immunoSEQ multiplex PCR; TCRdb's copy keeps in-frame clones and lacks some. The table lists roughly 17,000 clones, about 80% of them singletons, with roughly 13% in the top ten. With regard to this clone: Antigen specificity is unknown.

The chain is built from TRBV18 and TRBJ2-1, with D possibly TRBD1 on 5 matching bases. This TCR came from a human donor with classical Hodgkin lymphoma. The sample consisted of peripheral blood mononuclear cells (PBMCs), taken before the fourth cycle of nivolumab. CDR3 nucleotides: TGTGCCAGCTCACCACCTAGTGTAAGGGGCCGCAATGAGCAGTTCTTC. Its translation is CASSPPSVRGRNEQFF.